This is a list of T cell receptor beta chains from one sample in a study of long-term antiretroviral therapy in people with HIV. Profiled with immunoSEQ multiplex PCR; TCRdb holds only in-frame clones, not every one. This table has 31,000 or so clones, approximately 96% appearing once. The input for sequencing was unsorted PBMCs, taken approximately 6.6 years after starting antiretroviral therapy. Source of these receptors: a man aged 30 to 39 with HIV. The CDR3 runs from the conserved cysteine through the conserved F or W. The D gene is left open where the match is weak. Clone size is stated in some rows and not others, as once, few, many or a class when expanded.

v_gene,j_gene,d_gene,abundance,CDR3nt,CDR3aa
TRBV19,TRBJ2-7,TRBD2,NA,TGTGCCAGTAGCCCTGGCGGGGGTACCTACGAGCAGTACTTC,CASSPGGGTYEQYF
TRBV4-3,TRBJ1-4,NA,NA,TGCGCCAGCAGCCAAGAGGTTGCGCCGGCTAATGAAAAACTGTTTTTT,CASSQEVAPANEKLFF
TRBV5-1,TRBJ2-5,NA,NA,TGCGCCAGCAGCCCCGGTTCCCCCGTAGAGACCCAGTACTTC,CASSPGSPVETQYF
TRBV10-3,TRBJ1-4,TRBD1,NA,TGTGCCGCGGGGGACAGGAATAATGAAAAACTGTTTTTT,CAAGDRNNEKLFF
TRBV29-1,TRBJ2-5,TRBD1,once,TGCAGCCTGGGACAGACACAAGAGACCCAGTACTTC,CSLGQTQETQYF
TRBV9,TRBJ2-7,TRBD1,NA,TGTGCCAGCAGCGTACCGGGACAGGGGGTCCACGAGCAGTACTTC,CASSVPGQGVHEQYF
TRBV27,TRBJ1-4,NA,NA,TGTGCCAGCAGTTTAAACGGCAGGGAGGCTGAAAAACTGTTTTTT,CASSLNGREAEKLFF
TRBV29-1,TRBJ2-3,NA,once,TGCAGCGTTGGTCTAGGGGGAACAGGACCCACAGATACGCAGTATTTT,CSVGLGGTGPTDTQYF
TRBV7-9,TRBJ1-2,NA,few,TGTGCCAGCAGCTTAGACGATAACTATGGCTACACCTTC,CASSLDDNYGYTF
TRBV4-2,TRBJ1-1,NA,NA,TGTGCCAGCAGCCAAGATCAGGGGCGGACACTTAGGTTAGGTGAAGCTTTCTTT,CASSQDQGRTLRLGEAFF
TRBV11-2,TRBJ1-1,NA,NA,TGTGCCAGCAGCCAAGGACTGGGACGGGGAGCTTTCTTT,CASSQGLGRGAFF
TRBV6-6,TRBJ2-3,TRBD2,NA,TGTGCCAGCTATCCAAGCGGGGGTGGGGTTCCGCAGTATTTT,CASYPSGGGVPQYF
TRBV4-1,TRBJ2-2,TRBD2,NA,TGCGCCAGCAGCCAAGCTGGACTAGGGGAAGCCGGGGAGCTGTTTTTT,CASSQAGLGEAGELFF
TRBV4-3,TRBJ1-5,NA,NA,TGCGCCAGCAGCCAAGATCTAGGGGCGGGTAGCAATCAGCCCCAGCATTTT,CASSQDLGAGSNQPQHF
TRBV9,TRBJ2-5,NA,NA,TGTGCCAGCAGCGTCGCAGGGCGAGAGACCCAGTACTTC,CASSVAGRETQYF
TRBV7-3,TRBJ1-2,NA,NA,TGTGCCAGCAGCTTTAACAATAGGGGTGATGGCTACACCTTC,CASSFNNRGDGYTF
TRBV18,TRBJ2-2,NA,NA,TGTGCCAGCTCACCCGACAACACCGGGGAGCTGTTTTTT,CASSPDNTGELFF
TRBV6-1,TRBJ1-2,NA,NA,TGTGCCAGCTGGGGAGTTACCTATGGCTACACCTTC,CASWGVTYGYTF
TRBV2,TRBJ2-5,TRBD2,NA,TGTGCCAGCAGTGATGGCGGGGGGGCCTTGGAGACCCAGTACTTC,CASSDGGGALETQYF
TRBV7-2,TRBJ2-7,NA,once,TGTGCCAGCAGCCCCGATGGGGGCCTAACCTACGAGCAGTACTTC,CASSPDGGLTYEQYF
TRBV21-1,TRBJ1-3,NA,NA,TGTGCCAGCAGAGGGGCCTCGGAAAGAAACACCATATATTTT,CASRGASERNTIYF
TRBV15,TRBJ1-1,TRBD1,NA,TGTGCCACCAGCAGGGACGGACAGGGGGCTCCTGAAGCTTTCTTT,CATSRDGQGAPEAFF
TRBV6-1,TRBJ2-1,TRBD1,NA,TGTGCCAGCAGCGAGGACAGGGAGATAAACAATGAGCAGTTCTTC,CASSEDREINNEQFF
TRBV7-8,TRBJ1-5,NA,NA,TGTGCCAGCAGCTTCTCCAGGGATAGCAATCAGCCCCAGCATTTT,CASSFSRDSNQPQHF
TRBV30,TRBJ2-7,NA,NA,TGTGCCTGGAGTGTCCCGGGACCTACCTACGAGCAGTACTTC,CAWSVPGPTYEQYF
TRBV4-3,TRBJ2-2,NA,NA,TGCGCCAGCAGCCGGATCTGGGGGGCCGGGGAGCTGTTTTTT,CASSRIWGAGELFF
TRBV15,TRBJ1-1,NA,NA,TGTGCCACCAGTAGAGAGGGAGTAACTGAAGCTTTCTTT,CATSREGVTEAFF
TRBV6-6,TRBJ2-3,TRBD1,NA,TGTGCCAGCAGCCCACGGACAGGGGGCACAGATACGCAGTATTTT,CASSPRTGGTDTQYF
TRBV9,TRBJ2-7,TRBD2,NA,TGTGCCAGCAGCTTCGCCAGCGGGAGTATCTACGAGCAGTACTTC,CASSFASGSIYEQYF
TRBV19,TRBJ2-2,NA,NA,TGTGCCAGTAGTCTCGGTCTCGGGAGAAATTCGAACACCGGGGAGCTGTTTTTT,CASSLGLGRNSNTGELFF
TRBV19,TRBJ2-5,TRBD2,NA,TGTGCCAGTAGTATAGCCAGCGGGGACCAAGAGACCCAGTACTTC,CASSIASGDQETQYF
TRBV10-3,TRBJ2-3,TRBD2,NA,TGTGCCATCAGACGAGCCGGACTAGCGGGAGAGGTGGCTTACACAGATACGCAGTATTTT,CAIRRAGLAGEVAYTDTQYF
TRBV4-1,TRBJ2-7,TRBD1,NA,TGCGCCAGCAGCCAAGGAGACAGGGTCTACGAGCAGTACTTC,CASSQGDRVYEQYF
TRBV25-1,TRBJ2-7,NA,NA,TGTGCCAGCAGTGAACTAGGACTCCACTACGAGCAGTACTTC,CASSELGLHYEQYF
TRBV5-8,TRBJ2-1,NA,NA,TGTGCCAGCAGCTTGCCGATCTGGGAGAAGGCCGACTACAATGAGCAGTTCTTC,CASSLPIWEKADYNEQFF
TRBV6-5,TRBJ2-6,NA,NA,TGTGCCAGCAGTTACTCCTCACCGTCGCGTTCCGGCCCCCTGACTTTC,CASSYSSPSRSGPLTF
TRBV4-2,TRBJ1-4,NA,NA,TGTGCCAGCAGCCAAGGGGCAGGGAATGAAAAACTGTTTTTT,CASSQGAGNEKLFF
TRBV7-9,TRBJ1-5,NA,NA,TGTGCCAGCAGCTTACACAAGCCGCCCCAGCATTTT,CASSLHKPPQHF
TRBV19,TRBJ1-2,NA,NA,TGTGCCGTTCGTCGGATGGATGGCTACACCTTC,CAVRRMDGYTF
TRBV30,TRBJ2-1,TRBD2,NA,TGTGCCTGGAGTGTACGGGGGGGCGCAGGGAATGAGCAGTTCTTC,CAWSVRGGAGNEQFF
TRBV2,TRBJ2-3,TRBD1,NA,TGTGCCAGCAGAAAACTCCGGGACAGTCGCACAGATACGCAGTATTTT,CASRKLRDSRTDTQYF